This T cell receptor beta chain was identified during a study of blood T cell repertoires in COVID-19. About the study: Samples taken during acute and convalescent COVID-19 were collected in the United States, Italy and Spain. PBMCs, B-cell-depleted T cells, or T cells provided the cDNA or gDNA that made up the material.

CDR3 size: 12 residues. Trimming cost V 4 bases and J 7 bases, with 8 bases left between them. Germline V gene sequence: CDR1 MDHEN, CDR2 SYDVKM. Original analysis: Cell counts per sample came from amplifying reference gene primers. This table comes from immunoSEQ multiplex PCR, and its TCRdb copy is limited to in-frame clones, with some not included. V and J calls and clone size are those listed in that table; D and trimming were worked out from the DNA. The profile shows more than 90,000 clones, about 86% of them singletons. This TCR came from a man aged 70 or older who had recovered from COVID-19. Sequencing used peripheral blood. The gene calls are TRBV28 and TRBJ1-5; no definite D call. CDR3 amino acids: CASSSARQPQHF. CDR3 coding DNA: TGTGCCAGCAGTTCAGCTAGACAGCCCCAGCATTTT.